Sequencing of this T cell receptor (beta chain) was carried out in a study of coeliac disease. This clone has just one count. The CDR3 sequence is 13 residues long. V dropped 11 bases and J dropped 1 base, with 12 bases sitting between them. Germline loops: CDR1 SNHLY, CDR2 FYNNEI. This table comes from immunoSEQ multiplex PCR, and its TCRdb copy is limited to in-frame clones, with some not included. The data contain about 2,200 clones, 60% to 70% of them seen just once; the ten biggest clones take up 9.2%. Sequencing used lamina propria lymphocytes from the gut. The clonotype originates from a woman in her thirties with active celiac disease. The V gene is TRBV2, the J gene TRBJ2-1; D call uncertain. CDR3 bases: TGTGCCGGCCGTCTCCGTTCCTACAATGAGCAGTTCTTC. It is translated as CAGRLRSYNEQFF.